This record looks at one TCR beta chain sequence and its context. The sample contains more than one DNA sequence encoding this CDR3. The sample is drawn from a study of blood T cell repertoires in COVID-19. The CDR3 has 15 amino acids. CDR1 MNHEY and CDR2 SMNVEV come from the germline V gene (reference sequence). The trim removed 2 bases at V and 4 bases at J, leaving 6 bases unmatched. TCRdb's copy holds only in-frame clones and misses some; the assay was immunoSEQ multiplex PCR. The data hold roughly 140,000 clones, with 80% to 90% observed a single time. Specimen: peripheral blood. This TCR came from a woman aged 50 to 65 with acute or convalescent COVID-19. The V and J genes are TRBV27 and TRBJ2-7, with 9 bases that match TRBD2. The CDR3 is CASSLRLAGIYEQYF. CDR3 sequence (DNA): TGTGCCAGCAGTTTACGCCTAGCGGGAATTTACGAGCAGTACTTC.